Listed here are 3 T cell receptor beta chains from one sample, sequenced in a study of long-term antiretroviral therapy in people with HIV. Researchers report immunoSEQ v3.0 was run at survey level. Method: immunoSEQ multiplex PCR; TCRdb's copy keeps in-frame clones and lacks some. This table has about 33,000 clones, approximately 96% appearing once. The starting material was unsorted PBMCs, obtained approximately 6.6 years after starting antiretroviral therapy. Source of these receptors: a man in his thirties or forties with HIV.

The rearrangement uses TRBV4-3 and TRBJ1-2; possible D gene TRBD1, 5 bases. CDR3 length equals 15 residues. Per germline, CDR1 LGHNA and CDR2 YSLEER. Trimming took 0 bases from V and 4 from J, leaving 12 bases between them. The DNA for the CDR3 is TGCGCCAGCAGCCAAGACCGGGACGGCATCTATGGCTACACCTTC. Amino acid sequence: CASSQDRDGIYGYTF.

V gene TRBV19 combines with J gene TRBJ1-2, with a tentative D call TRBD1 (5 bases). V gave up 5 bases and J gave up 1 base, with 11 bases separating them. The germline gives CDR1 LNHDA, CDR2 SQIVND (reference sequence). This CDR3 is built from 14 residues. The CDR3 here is CASSGGRNNYGYTF. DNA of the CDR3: TGTGCCAGTAGTGGGGGACGGAATAACTATGGCTACACCTTC.

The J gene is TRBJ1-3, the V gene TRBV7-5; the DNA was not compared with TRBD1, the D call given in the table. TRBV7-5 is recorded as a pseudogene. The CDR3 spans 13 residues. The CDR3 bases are TGTGCCAGAAGCCACAGGTCTGGAAACACCATATATTTT. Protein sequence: CARSHRSGNTIYF.